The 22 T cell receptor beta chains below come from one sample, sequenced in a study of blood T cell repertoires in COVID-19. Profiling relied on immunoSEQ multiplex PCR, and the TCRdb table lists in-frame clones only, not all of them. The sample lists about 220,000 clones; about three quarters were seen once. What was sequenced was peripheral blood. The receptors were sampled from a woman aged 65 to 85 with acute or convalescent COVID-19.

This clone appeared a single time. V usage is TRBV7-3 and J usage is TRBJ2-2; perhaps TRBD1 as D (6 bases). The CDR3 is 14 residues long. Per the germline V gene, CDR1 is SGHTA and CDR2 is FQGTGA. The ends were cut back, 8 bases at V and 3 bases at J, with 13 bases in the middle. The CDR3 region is CASAKGGDTGELFF. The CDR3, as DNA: TGTGCCAGCGCAAAAGGGGGTGACACCGGGGAGCTGTTTTTT.

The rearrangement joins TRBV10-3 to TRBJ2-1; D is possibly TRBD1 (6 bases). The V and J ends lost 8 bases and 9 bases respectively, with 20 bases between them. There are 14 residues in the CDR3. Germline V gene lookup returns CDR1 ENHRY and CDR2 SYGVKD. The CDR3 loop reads CAIERSAGDGEQFF. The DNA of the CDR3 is TGTGCCATCGAAAGGTCGGCAGGGGATGGTGAGCAGTTCTTC.

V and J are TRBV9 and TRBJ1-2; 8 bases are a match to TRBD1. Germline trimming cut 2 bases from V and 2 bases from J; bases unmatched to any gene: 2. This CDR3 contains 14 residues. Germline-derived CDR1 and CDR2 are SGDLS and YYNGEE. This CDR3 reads CASSVHRGNYGYTF. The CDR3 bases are TGTGCCAGCAGCGTCCACAGGGGGAACTATGGCTACACCTTC.

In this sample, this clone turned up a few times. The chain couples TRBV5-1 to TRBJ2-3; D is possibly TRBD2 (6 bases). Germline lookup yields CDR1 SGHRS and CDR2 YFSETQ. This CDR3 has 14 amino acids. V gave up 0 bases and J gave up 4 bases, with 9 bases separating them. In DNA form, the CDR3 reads TGCGCCAGCAGCTTGGGGGGGGACCCAGATACGCAGTATTTT. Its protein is CASSLGGDPDTQYF.

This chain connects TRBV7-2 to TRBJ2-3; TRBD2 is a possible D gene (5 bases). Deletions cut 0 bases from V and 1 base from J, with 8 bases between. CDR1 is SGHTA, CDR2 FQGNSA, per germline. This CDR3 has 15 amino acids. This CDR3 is CASSLAGKGTDTQYF. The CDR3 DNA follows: TGTGCCAGCAGCTTAGCCGGGAAGGGCACAGATACGCAGTATTTT.

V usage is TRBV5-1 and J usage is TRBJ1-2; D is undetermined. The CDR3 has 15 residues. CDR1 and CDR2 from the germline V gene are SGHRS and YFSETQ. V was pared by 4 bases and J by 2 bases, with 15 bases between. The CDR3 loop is CASSPEGTGNYGYTF. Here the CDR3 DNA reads TGCGCCAGCAGCCCCGAGGGCACTGGGAACTATGGCTACACCTTC.

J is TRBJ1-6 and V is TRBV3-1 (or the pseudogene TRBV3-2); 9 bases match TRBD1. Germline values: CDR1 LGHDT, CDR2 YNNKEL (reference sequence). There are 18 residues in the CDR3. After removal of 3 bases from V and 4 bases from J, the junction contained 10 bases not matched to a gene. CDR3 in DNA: TGTGCCAGCAGCCACCCCGACAGGGGGTCCCTTTATAATTCACCCCTCCACTTT. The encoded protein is CASSHPDRGSLYNSPLHF.

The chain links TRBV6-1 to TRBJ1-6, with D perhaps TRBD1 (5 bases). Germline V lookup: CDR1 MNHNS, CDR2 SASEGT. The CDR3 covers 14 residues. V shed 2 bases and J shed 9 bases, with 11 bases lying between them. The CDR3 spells CASSERTPSSPLHF. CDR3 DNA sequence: TGTGCCAGCAGTGAAAGGACACCTAGTTCACCCCTCCACTTT.

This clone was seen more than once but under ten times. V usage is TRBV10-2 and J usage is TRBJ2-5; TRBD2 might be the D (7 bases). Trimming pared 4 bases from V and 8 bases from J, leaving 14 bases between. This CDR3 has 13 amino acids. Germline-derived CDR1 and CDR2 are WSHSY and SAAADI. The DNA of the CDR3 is TGCGCCAGCAGTGTGGGGGGGCCCCCCACCCAGTACTTC. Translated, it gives CASSVGGPPTQYF.

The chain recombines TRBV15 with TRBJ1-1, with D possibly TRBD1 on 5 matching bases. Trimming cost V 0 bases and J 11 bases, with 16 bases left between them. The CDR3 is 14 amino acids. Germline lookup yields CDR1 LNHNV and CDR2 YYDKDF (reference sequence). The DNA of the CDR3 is TGTGCCACCAGCAGAGATCGACGCGGGACTGGGGCTTTCTTT. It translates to CATSRDRRGTGAFF.

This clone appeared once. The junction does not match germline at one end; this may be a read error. CDR3 region: CSVEGQPNTGELFF. The CDR3 DNA reads as TGCAGCGTCGAAGGACAGCCGAACACCGGGGAGCTGTTTTTT. The V and J genes are TRBV29-1 and TRBJ2-2; the D gene is possibly TRBD1 (6 bases). This CDR3 is 14 amino acids long. Germline lookup yields CDR1 SQVTM and CDR2 ANQGSEA.

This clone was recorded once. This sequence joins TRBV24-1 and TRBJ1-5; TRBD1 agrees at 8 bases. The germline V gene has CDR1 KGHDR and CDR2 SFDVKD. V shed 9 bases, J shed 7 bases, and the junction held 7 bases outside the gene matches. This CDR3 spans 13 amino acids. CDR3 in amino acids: CATSQGAEQPQHF. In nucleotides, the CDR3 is TGTGCCACCTCCCAGGGGGCGGAACAGCCCCAGCATTTT.

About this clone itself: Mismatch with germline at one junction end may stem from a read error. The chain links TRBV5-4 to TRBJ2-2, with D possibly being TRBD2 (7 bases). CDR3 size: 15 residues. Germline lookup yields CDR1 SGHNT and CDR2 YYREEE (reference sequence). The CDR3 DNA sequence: TGTGCCCGCAGCGAGGAGGGGGGGAGAACCGGGGAGCTGTTTTTT. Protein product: CARSEEGGRTGELFF.

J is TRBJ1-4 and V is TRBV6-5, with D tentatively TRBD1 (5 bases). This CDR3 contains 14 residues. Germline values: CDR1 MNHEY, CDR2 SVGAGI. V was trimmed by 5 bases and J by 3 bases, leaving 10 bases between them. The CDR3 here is CASSQGSPNEKLFF. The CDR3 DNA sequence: TGTGCCAGCAGTCAGGGTAGTCCTAATGAAAAACTGTTTTTT.

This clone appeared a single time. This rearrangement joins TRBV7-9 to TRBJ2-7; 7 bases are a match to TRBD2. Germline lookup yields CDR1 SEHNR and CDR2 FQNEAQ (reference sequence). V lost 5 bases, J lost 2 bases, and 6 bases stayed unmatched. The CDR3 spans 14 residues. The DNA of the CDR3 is TGTGCCAGCAGCCGGGACTACGACCCCTACGAGCAGTACTTC. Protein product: CASSRDYDPYEQYF.

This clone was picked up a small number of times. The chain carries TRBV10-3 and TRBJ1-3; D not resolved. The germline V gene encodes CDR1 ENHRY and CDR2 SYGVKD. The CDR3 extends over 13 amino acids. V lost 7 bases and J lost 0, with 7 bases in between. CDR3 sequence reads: CAIMANSGNTIYF. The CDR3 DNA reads TGTGCCATCATGGCCAACTCTGGAAACACCATATATTTT.

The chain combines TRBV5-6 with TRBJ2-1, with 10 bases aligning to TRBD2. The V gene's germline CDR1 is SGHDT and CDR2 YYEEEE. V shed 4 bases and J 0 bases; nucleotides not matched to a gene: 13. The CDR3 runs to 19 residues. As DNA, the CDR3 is TGTGCCAGCAGCCCGAAAAGGACTAGCGGATTTAGCTCCTACAATGAGCAGTTCTTC. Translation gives CASSPKRTSGFSSYNEQFF.

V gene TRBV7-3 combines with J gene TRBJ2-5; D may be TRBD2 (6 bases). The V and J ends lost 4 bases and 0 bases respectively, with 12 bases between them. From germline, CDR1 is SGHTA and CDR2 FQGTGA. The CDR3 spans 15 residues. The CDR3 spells CASSSTGSYQETQYF. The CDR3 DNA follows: TGTGCCAGCAGCTCAACCGGGAGCTACCAAGAGACCCAGTACTTC.

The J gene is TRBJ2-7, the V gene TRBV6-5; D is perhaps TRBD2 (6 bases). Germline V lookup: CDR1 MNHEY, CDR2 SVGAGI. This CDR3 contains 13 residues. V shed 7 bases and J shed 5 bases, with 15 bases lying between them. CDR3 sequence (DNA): TGTGCCAGCATGATGGCGGGATCCCACGAGCAGTACTTC. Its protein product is CASMMAGSHEQYF.

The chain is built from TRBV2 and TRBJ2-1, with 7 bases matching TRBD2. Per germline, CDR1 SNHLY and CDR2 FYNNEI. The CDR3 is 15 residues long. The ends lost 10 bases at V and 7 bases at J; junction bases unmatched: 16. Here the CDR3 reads CATERSSGDFNEQFF. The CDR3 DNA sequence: TGTGCCACCGAACGGTCCAGCGGGGATTTTAATGAGCAGTTCTTC.

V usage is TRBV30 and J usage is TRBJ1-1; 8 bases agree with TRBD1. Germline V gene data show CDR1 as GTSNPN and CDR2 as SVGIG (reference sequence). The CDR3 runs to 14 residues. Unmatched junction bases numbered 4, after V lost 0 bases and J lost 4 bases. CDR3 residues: CAWSVQGGSTEAFF. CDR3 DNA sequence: TGTGCCTGGAGTGTACAGGGGGGGAGCACTGAAGCTTTCTTT. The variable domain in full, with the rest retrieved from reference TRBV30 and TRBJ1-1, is SQTIHQWPATLVQPVGSPLSLECTVEGTSNPNLYWYRQAAGRGLQLLFYSVGIGQISSEVPQNLSASRPQDRQFILSSKKLLLSDSGFYLCAWSVQGGSTEAFFGQGTRLTVV.

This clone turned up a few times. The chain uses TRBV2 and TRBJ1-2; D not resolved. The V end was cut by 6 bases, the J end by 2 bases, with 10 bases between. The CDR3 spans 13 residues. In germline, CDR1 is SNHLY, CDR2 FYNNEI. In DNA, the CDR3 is TGTGCCAGCAGGAGGGTCTTAAACTATGGCTACACCTTC. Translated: CASRRVLNYGYTF.